This T cell receptor beta chain is drawn from a study of control samples from healthy donors and cancer patients. The CDR3 is made up of 14 amino acids. V lost 0 bases to trimming and J lost 9 bases, with 13 bases between them. Germline V CDR1 and CDR2: LNHNV, YYDKDF (reference sequence). Assay used: immunoSEQ multiplex PCR; TCRdb lists only in-frame clones, some missing. The table records about 160,000 clones, roughly 95% of them present only once. Sequencing used blood. This chain connects TRBV15 to TRBJ2-3; D might be TRBD1 (5 bases). The clonotype comes from a woman aged 30 to 39 in good health. The CDR3 coding sequence is TGTGCCACCAGCAGAGATCTCGGACAACCGACGCAGTATTTT. Translation: CATSRDLGQPTQYF.